This TCR beta chain was captured in a study of PD-L1 blockade in urothelial cancer. Whole-study context: Earlier, patients had received 0 to 3 chemotherapy regimens. Analyzed time points were 3 weeks (second dose) and 6 weeks after therapy began.

Whole-study results and caveats: Durable-benefit patients expanded tumor-associated blood clones more at 3 weeks.

Libraries were prepared by immunoSEQ multiplex PCR; TCRdb keeps only in-frame clonotypes and omits some of them. There are approximately 110,000 clones in the sample; about 85% occur only once, and approximately 2.4% lies in the top ten. About this clone itself: What it binds is not known.

Germline CDR1 reads SGHTA; CDR2 reads FQGNSA. The CDR3 loop spans 16 amino acids. V gave up 6 bases and J gave up 4 bases; unmatched junction bases: 13. Sequences were derived from PBMCs, sampled around atezolizumab (anti-PD-L1) treatment. The source is a man aged 50-60 years with urothelial cancer. The V gene is TRBV7-2, the J gene TRBJ2-7; 9 nucleotides align to TRBD2. The CDR3, as DNA: TGTGCCAGCAGTCCCCCGGGGAGCGGGAGGAGGTACGAGCAGTACTTC. Its protein is CASSPPGSGRRYEQYF.